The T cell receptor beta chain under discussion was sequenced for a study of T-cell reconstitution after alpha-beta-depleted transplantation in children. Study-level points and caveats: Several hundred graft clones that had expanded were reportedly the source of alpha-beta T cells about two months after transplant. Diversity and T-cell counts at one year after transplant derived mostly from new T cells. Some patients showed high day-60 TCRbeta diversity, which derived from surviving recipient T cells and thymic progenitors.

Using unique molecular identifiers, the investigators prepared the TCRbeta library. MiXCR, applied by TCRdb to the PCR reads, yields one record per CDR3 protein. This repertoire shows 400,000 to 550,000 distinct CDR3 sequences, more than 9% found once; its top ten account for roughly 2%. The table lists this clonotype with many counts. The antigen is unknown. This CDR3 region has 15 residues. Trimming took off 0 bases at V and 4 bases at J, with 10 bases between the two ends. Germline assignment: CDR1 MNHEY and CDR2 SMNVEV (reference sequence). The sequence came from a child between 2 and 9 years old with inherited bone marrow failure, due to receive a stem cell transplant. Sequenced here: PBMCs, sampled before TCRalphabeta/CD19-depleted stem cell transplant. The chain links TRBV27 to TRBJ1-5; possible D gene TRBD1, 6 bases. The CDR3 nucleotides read TGTGCCAGCAGTTTATCGATGGGGGCAAATCAGCCCCAGCATTTT. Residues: CASSLSMGANQPQHF.